This T cell receptor beta chain was identified during a study of cytomegalovirus exposure and HLA in healthy donors. In the study overall: Among the 300 to 500 donors who were genotyped, 81% fell in the genetic ancestry cluster that is associated with self-reported Caucasian donors. Study-wide results and caveats: Specificity for CMV antigens was confirmed in vitro for a few of the CMV-associated chains. Cytomegalovirus-associated status was assigned to fewer than 200 TCR beta chains.

This CDR3 has 14 residues. Per the germline V gene, CDR1 is SGHTA and CDR2 is FQGNSA. The trim removed 5 bases at V and 3 bases at J, leaving 6 bases unmatched. The primer mix had 60 Vbeta and 13 Jbeta primers. Original analysis: Later, an analysis found about 80 million unique TCR beta chains, and around 10 million of these were shared. The table came from immunoSEQ multiplex PCR; TCRdb's copy has only in-frame clones and leaves some out. Clonal size and the V and J genes are those of that table, whereas D and trimming came from the DNA. The sample yields about 160,000 clones, about 83% seen once. Comment on this clone: Its antigen is not known.

The sequenced sample was PBMCs. The origin of this receptor is a young woman in good health and CMV-seronegative. V usage is TRBV7-2 and J usage is TRBJ1-2; 7 bases map to TRBD1. The CDR3 region is CASSRDRADYGYTF. CDR3 DNA sequence: TGTGCCAGCAGCCGTGACAGGGCGGACTATGGCTACACCTTC.